A single sample is the source of the 28 T cell receptor beta chains below, sequenced in a study of cytomegalovirus exposure and HLA in healthy donors. The PCR contained 60 Vbeta and 13 Jbeta primers. Some clones are missing from TCRdb's copy, which holds only in-frame ones; the method was immunoSEQ multiplex PCR. The sample lists 150,000 to 200,000 clones, 77% occurring once. Sample: PBMCs. These receptors originate from a woman in her twenties or thirties in good health and CMV-seronegative.

The chain joins TRBV2 to TRBJ1-1; D perhaps matches TRBD1 (6 bases). V lost 6 bases and J lost 3, with 14 bases in between. This CDR3 spans 14 amino acids. Germline values: CDR1 SNHLY, CDR2 FYNNEI. The CDR3 sequence: CASSSQGRDTEAFF. The CDR3, as DNA: TGTGCCAGCAGCTCCCAGGGGCGGGACACTGAAGCTTTCTTT.

The rearrangement joins TRBV5-1 to TRBJ2-1, with D perhaps matching TRBD2 (5 bases). The V gene lost 2 bases and the J gene lost 5 bases, with 17 bases spanning the gap. Germline CDR1 and CDR2: SGHRS and YFSETQ. The CDR3 has 16 residues. The CDR3 DNA is TGCGCCAGCAGCTTTGGAGGCGTAACCATCGACAATGAGCAGTTCTTC. Translated, it gives CASSFGGVTIDNEQFF.

V and J are TRBV6-1 and TRBJ1-6; no clear D gene. Trimming left V 5 bases short and J 1 base short, with 9 bases between. This CDR3 has 15 residues. Germline loops: CDR1 MNHNS, CDR2 SASEGT. CDR3 region: CASSSEMSYNSPLHF. The CDR3 DNA sequence: TGTGCCAGCAGTTCGGAGATGTCCTATAATTCACCCCTCCACTTT.

The chain couples TRBV28 to TRBJ2-3, with no clear D. The CDR3 extends over 12 amino acids. Germline V gives CDR1 MDHEN, CDR2 SYDVKM. V lost 3 bases and J lost 14, with 15 bases in between. CDR3 sequence reads: CASSFLLAFLYF. In nucleotides, the CDR3 is TGTGCCAGCAGTTTTCTGCTGGCCTTTTTGTATTTT.

The rearrangement uses TRBV5-6 and TRBJ2-7; tentative D call: TRBD2 (6 bases). Germline V CDR1 and CDR2: SGHDT, YYEEEE. The CDR3 is 14 residues long. Trimming stripped 4 bases from V and 5 bases from J, with 16 bases between. The CDR3 spells CASSVLLALDEQYF. The CDR3 DNA is TGTGCCAGCAGCGTTTTACTAGCCCTCGACGAGCAGTACTTC.

This clone appeared a few times. The chain couples TRBV9 to TRBJ2-1; TRBD1 matches 7 bases. V shed 3 bases and J 7 bases; nucleotides not matched to a gene: 7. This CDR3 is 14 amino acids long. Germline V lookup: CDR1 SGDLS, CDR2 YYNGEE. CDR3 coding DNA: TGTGCCAGCAGCGGGAGGACAGGTCTTAATGAGCAGTTCTTC. It yields the protein CASSGRTGLNEQFF.

This clone was counted only a few times. J is TRBJ1-2 and V is TRBV5-1, with a possible D match to TRBD1 (6 bases). This CDR3 has 13 residues. Germline V lookup: CDR1 SGHRS, CDR2 YFSETQ. Trimming removed 4 bases at V and 6 bases at J, with 13 bases between. CDR3 DNA sequence: TGCGCCAGCAGCGATCAGGGGAGGGATGGCTACACCTTC. It encodes CASSDQGRDGYTF.

This clone was observed a single time. The rearrangement joins TRBV4-1 to TRBJ1-4, with D perhaps TRBD1 (6 bases). The V end was cut by 3 bases, the J end by 6 bases, with 14 bases between. The germline V gene has CDR1 MGHRA and CDR2 YSYEKL. The CDR3 is 15 residues long. The CDR3 loop is CASSHGDKTYEKLFF. The DNA for the CDR3 is TGCGCCAGCAGCCATGGGGACAAAACCTATGAAAAACTGTTTTTT.

This clone was found a few times. The chain recombines TRBV6-1 with TRBJ1-5; 7 positions match TRBD1. V was pared by 5 bases and J by 13 bases, with 2 bases of the junction left unmatched. The CDR3 sequence is 10 residues long. Germline loops: CDR1 MNHNS, CDR2 SASEGT. The CDR3 here is CASSTGVQHF. CDR3 nucleotides: TGTGCCAGCAGTACAGGGGTACAGCATTTT.

The rearrangement joins TRBV9 to TRBJ2-3; D is perhaps TRBD2 (6 bases). Trimming pared 4 bases from V and 3 bases from J, leaving 12 bases between. The CDR3 runs 14 residues. Germline V lookup: CDR1 SGDLS, CDR2 YYNGEE. CDR3 coding DNA: TGTGCCAGCAGCCTTGATGGGACTACAGATACGCAGTATTTT. It encodes CASSLDGTTDTQYF.

The CDR3 sequence is CASSFGGWDSLNYGYTF. The CDR3 DNA sequence: TGTGCCAGCAGCTTTGGGGGGTGGGACAGCCTTAACTATGGCTACACCTTC. The genes are TRBV5-4 and TRBJ1-2, with 7 bases lining up with TRBD1. V gave up 2 bases and J gave up 1 base; unmatched junction bases: 11. The CDR3 is 17 amino acids. Germline-derived CDR1 and CDR2 are SGHNT and YYREEE (reference sequence).

About this clone itself: This specimen includes other DNA sequences encoding the same CDR3. J is TRBJ2-7 and V is TRBV9; 9 bases match TRBD1. This CDR3 has 14 amino acids. V shed 2 bases, J shed 4 bases, and the junction held 4 bases outside the gene matches. CDR1 is SGDLS and CDR2 is YYNGEE in the germline V gene. The chain's CDR3 is CASSVRDRDYEQYF. The CDR3, as DNA: TGTGCCAGCAGCGTCCGGGACAGGGATTACGAGCAGTACTTC.

This chain connects TRBV5-8 to TRBJ2-3, with 11 bases matching TRBD2. The CDR3 loop spans 19 amino acids. The trim removed 4 bases at V and 0 bases at J, leaving 13 bases unmatched. Germline loops: CDR1 SGHTS, CDR2 YDEGEE. CDR3 region: CASSTRLAGTKTSTDTQYF. CDR3 bases: TGTGCCAGCAGCACCAGACTAGCGGGAACCAAAACTAGCACAGATACGCAGTATTTT.

The rearrangement uses TRBV18 and TRBJ1-2; the match to TRBD1 covers 10 bases. Germline V gene sequence: CDR1 KGHSH, CDR2 LQKENI. CDR3 length: 15 residues. The V gene end was trimmed by 4 bases and the J gene end by 4 bases; junction bases not matched to a gene: 6. CDR3 sequence reads: CASSRPGTGAYGYTF. The CDR3 DNA reads as TGTGCCAGCTCACGACCCGGGACAGGGGCCTATGGCTACACCTTC.

This clone has a single count. The rearrangement joins TRBV9 to TRBJ2-7; D is unresolved. V dropped 0 bases and J dropped 3 bases, with 16 bases sitting between them. The CDR3 loop spans 16 amino acids. Germline values: CDR1 SGDLS, CDR2 YYNGEE. The CDR3 sequence is CASSVDASQSRYEQYF. The CDR3 region has the DNA TGTGCCAGCAGCGTAGATGCCTCTCAGTCCCGCTACGAGCAGTACTTC.

This clone appeared once. The CDR3 spells CATKDGGSPLHF. Here the CDR3 DNA reads TGTGCCACCAAGGACGGGGGTTCACCCCTCCACTTT. The J gene is TRBJ1-6, the V gene TRBV25-1, with D tentatively TRBD1 (5 bases). Germline lookup yields CDR1 MGHDK and CDR2 SYGVNS. This CDR3 spans 12 amino acids. V was trimmed by 10 bases and J by 9 bases, leaving 13 bases between them.

The chain carries TRBV2 and TRBJ2-7; no definite D call. This CDR3 is built from 15 residues. V lost 4 bases and J 4 bases, leaving 17 bases between the germline ends. Germline assignment: CDR1 SNHLY and CDR2 FYNNEI. This chain's CDR3 is CASSGMSKRSYEQYF. The CDR3 DNA reads TGTGCCAGCAGTGGTATGTCAAAACGGTCGTACGAGCAGTACTTC.

V usage is TRBV7-6 and J usage is TRBJ2-7; 11 nucleotides agree with TRBD2. The CDR3 has 15 residues. V trimming: 5 bases; J trimming: 3 bases; junction bases outside the gene matches: 6. Germline CDR1 SGHVS, CDR2 FNYEAQ. CDR3 sequence reads: CASSQTSGGRYEQYF. Written as DNA, the CDR3 is TGTGCCAGCAGCCAAACTAGCGGGGGCCGCTACGAGCAGTACTTC.

This chain connects TRBV19 to TRBJ2-2, with 9 bases matching TRBD2. This CDR3 contains 14 residues. J lost 4 bases, V lost 5 bases, and 2 bases had no gene match. Germline assignment: CDR1 LNHDA and CDR2 SQIVND (reference sequence). Here the CDR3 DNA reads TGTGCCAGTAGTGGGCGGGAGGGCACCGGGGAGCTGTTTTTT. Amino acid sequence: CASSGREGTGELFF.

The V and J genes are TRBV20-1 and TRBJ2-1; D remains unclear. This CDR3 has 11 amino acids. Trimming removed 4 bases at V and 3 bases at J, with 4 bases between. CDR1 is DFQATT, CDR2 SNEGSKA, per germline (reference sequence). CDR3 nucleotides: TGCAGTGCTACTAGCTACAATGAGCAGTTCTTC. This translates into CSATSYNEQFF.

This chain uses TRBV5-1 with TRBJ2-1, with TRBD2 matching 13 bases. V lost 0 bases to trimming and J lost 1 base; unmatched junction nucleotides: 1. Germline CDR1 SGHRS, CDR2 YFSETQ. This CDR3 spans 17 amino acids. The chain's CDR3 is CASSLEGLAGSYNEQFF. The CDR3 nucleotides are TGCGCCAGCAGCTTGGAGGGACTAGCGGGGTCCTACAATGAGCAGTTCTTC.

This clone was seen just once. The chain is built from TRBV5-4 and TRBJ1-1, with TRBD1 as a possible D gene (5 bases). Germline V gene lookup returns CDR1 SGHNT and CDR2 YYREEE (reference sequence). CDR3 length: 18 residues. The V end lost 0 bases, the J end lost 0 bases, and 18 bases lay between the germline ends. The chain's CDR3 is CASSLAWGRVGLNTEAFF. The CDR3 region has the DNA TGTGCCAGCAGCTTGGCCTGGGGCAGGGTGGGATTGAACACTGAAGCTTTCTTT.

The chain has TRBV9 and TRBJ2-1; D not certain. This CDR3 comprises 16 residues. Looked up from germline, CDR1 is SGDLS and CDR2 is YYNGEE. V was shortened by 0 bases and J by 0 bases, with 10 bases between the two germline ends. For the CDR3, the DNA is TGTGCCAGCAGCGTAGAATCAGCGAGCTCCTACAATGAGCAGTTCTTC. The encoded protein is CASSVESASSYNEQFF.

The chain employs TRBV1 and TRBJ2-1; TRBD2 is taken as the D call from the table, unchecked against the DNA. TRBV1 is a listed pseudogene. The CDR3 covers 18 residues. The CDR3 DNA follows: TGCACCAGCAGCCAAGATAGGGGGGAGGGATCACGATACAATGAGCAGTTCTTC. It codes for CTSSQDRGEGSRYNEQFF.

This clone was observed once. Written as DNA, the CDR3 is TGTGCCAGCAGCTCTCCAGCGGGGAATAACCAAGAGACCCAGTACTTC. Translation gives CASSSPAGNNQETQYF. This chain connects TRBV21-1 to TRBJ2-5; the tabulated D call, TRBD2, remains unverified against the DNA. TRBV21-1 is reported as a pseudogene. This CDR3 has 16 amino acids.

The chain couples TRBV7-2 to TRBJ1-5, with D possibly being TRBD1 (6 bases). The CDR3 is 15 amino acids. V was clipped by 5 bases and J by 3 bases, with 14 bases between them. Germline assignment: CDR1 SGHTA and CDR2 FQGNSA. CDR3 protein: CASSPFTGSNQPQHF. CDR3 coding DNA: TGTGCCAGCAGCCCATTTACAGGGTCCAATCAGCCCCAGCATTTT. Complete variable domain (other parts from reference TRBV7-2 and TRBJ1-5): GAGVSQSPSNKVTEKGKDVELRCDPISGHTALYWYRQSLGQGLEFLIYFQGNSAPDKSGLPSDRFSAERTGGSVSTLTIQRTQQEDSAVYLCASSPFTGSNQPQHFGDGTRLSIL.

The V call is TRBV10-3, the J call TRBJ2-2; the D gene is possibly TRBD1 (6 bases). The CDR3 loop spans 14 amino acids. Germline loops: CDR1 ENHRY, CDR2 SYGVKD. The V and J ends lost 5 bases and 1 base respectively, with 8 bases between them. The CDR3 DNA is TGTGCCATCAGTCCGGGACAGAACACCGGGGAGCTGTTTTTT. It is translated as CAISPGQNTGELFF.

The gene calls are TRBV9 and TRBJ2-1, with D possibly matching TRBD2 (5 bases). The CDR3 runs 15 residues. Trimming pared 0 bases from V and 4 bases from J, leaving 11 bases between. Germline V gene sequence: CDR1 SGDLS, CDR2 YYNGEE. The CDR3 coding sequence is TGTGCCAGCAGCGTAGAAGCGGCCGGATACAATGAGCAGTTCTTC. It translates to CASSVEAAGYNEQFF.